The 17 T cell receptor beta chains below come from one sample, sequenced in a study of cytotoxic CD8 clonotypes in ibrutinib-treated CLL. Assay: immunoSEQ multiplex PCR; the TCRdb copy retains only in-frame clones and omits some. The sample lists nearly 300,000 clones; approximately 76% were seen once. This specimen was PBMCs, taken at disease progression, from a patient treated with ibrutinib. These receptors all come from a human donor with chronic lymphocytic leukemia.

The rearrangement joins TRBV6-5 to TRBJ2-2, with a possible D match to TRBD1 (6 bases). Deletions cut 6 bases from V and 5 bases from J, with 16 bases between. This CDR3 is 15 amino acids long. CDR1 is MNHEY and CDR2 is SVGAGI in the germline V gene. The CDR3 bases are TGTGCCAGCAGATACGACAAGGGGGTTACCGGGGAGCTGTTTTTT. Its translation is CASRYDKGVTGELFF.

There are a few counts of this clone. The chain is built from TRBV11-2 and TRBJ1-3; D is unresolved. CDR3 size: 17 residues. CDR1 is SGHAT, CDR2 FQNNGV, per germline. V gave up 6 bases and J gave up 0 bases, with 18 bases separating them. This CDR3 is CASSPPGLVSSGNTIYF. CDR3 nucleotide sequence: TGTGCCAGCAGTCCTCCCGGGCTCGTCAGCTCTGGAAACACCATATATTTT.

This chain uses TRBV29-1 with TRBJ2-5; D uncertain. CDR1 is SQVTM and CDR2 is ANQGSEA in the germline V gene. This CDR3 has 13 amino acids. V was pared by 1 base and J by 4 bases, with 10 bases between. This CDR3 is CSVEGRLIETQYF. CDR3 sequence (DNA): TGCAGCGTTGAAGGAAGGTTGATAGAGACCCAGTACTTC.

The V and J genes are TRBV6-5 and TRBJ2-2; perhaps TRBD1 as D (6 bases). The germline CDR1 and CDR2 sequences are MNHEY and SVGAGI. The V end lost 6 bases, the J end lost 1 base, and 9 bases lay between the germline ends. This CDR3 has 14 amino acids. CDR3 sequence reads: CASRAGVNTGELFF. The CDR3 DNA reads TGTGCCAGCAGAGCAGGGGTGAACACCGGGGAGCTGTTTTTT.

This chain uses TRBV14 with TRBJ1-1, with 7 bases that match TRBD1. Trimming took 1 base from V and 5 from J; bases not matched to a gene: 4. This CDR3 contains 14 residues. Germline CDR1 and CDR2: SGHDN and FVKESK. The CDR3: CASSQGQGGTEAFF. DNA of the CDR3: TGTGCCAGCAGCCAAGGACAGGGAGGGACTGAAGCTTTCTTT.

V usage is TRBV2 and J usage is TRBJ2-1; 13 nucleotides line up with TRBD2. CDR1 is SNHLY, CDR2 FYNNEI, per germline. The CDR3 runs 17 residues. The trim removed 6 bases at V and 1 base at J, leaving 6 bases unmatched. The CDR3 region is CASRRTSGGDSYNEQFF. In DNA form, the CDR3 reads TGTGCCAGCAGGAGGACTAGCGGGGGCGATTCCTACAATGAGCAGTTCTTC.

The chain is built from TRBV5-1 and TRBJ1-3; tentative D call: TRBD1 (5 bases). Germline V CDR1 and CDR2: SGHRS, YFSETQ. V shed 0 bases and J shed 0 bases, with 7 bases lying between them. CDR3 size: 15 residues. CDR3 bases: TGCGCCAGCAGCTTGGAAGGGGCCTCTGGAAACACCATATATTTT. This codes for CASSLEGASGNTIYF.

The chain couples TRBV19 to TRBJ2-5; D is tentatively TRBD1 or TRBD2 (5 bases each). Trimming shortened V by 3 bases and J by 8 bases, and 16 bases separated the two germline ends. The germline V gene encodes CDR1 LNHDA and CDR2 SQIVND (reference sequence). This CDR3 has 14 residues. In nucleotides, the CDR3 is TGTGCCAGTAGTATTTGGGGGACCCCGTATACCCAGTACTTC. This codes for CASSIWGTPYTQYF.

V usage is TRBV28 and J usage is TRBJ1-1, with a tentative D call TRBD1 (5 bases). V was pared by 2 bases and J by 7 bases, with 11 bases between. This CDR3 is built from 13 residues. Germline V lookup: CDR1 MDHEN, CDR2 SYDVKM. The CDR3 DNA reads TGTGCCAGCAGTTTAGGGGGAATTGGTGAAGCTTTCTTT. This sequence encodes CASSLGGIGEAFF.

The rearrangement joins TRBV5-1 to TRBJ1-4, with D perhaps matching TRBD1 (5 bases). In germline, CDR1 is SGHRS, CDR2 YFSETQ. This CDR3 has 15 amino acids. The V end lost 0 bases, the J end lost 7 bases, and 13 bases lay between the germline ends. The CDR3 here is CASSLVFGGSEKLFF. CDR3 nucleotide sequence: TGCGCCAGCAGCTTGGTTTTCGGGGGAAGTGAAAAACTGTTTTTT. The full variable domain, its missing parts supplied by reference TRBV5-1 and TRBJ1-4, is KAGVTQTPRYLIKTRGQQVTLSCSPISGHRSVSWYQQTPGQGLQFLFEYFSETQRNKGNFPGRFSGRQFSNSRSEMNVSTLELGDSALYLCASSLVFGGSEKLFFGSGTQLSVL.

V usage is TRBV18 and J usage is TRBJ2-3; no definite D call. V was trimmed by 2 bases and J by 2 bases, leaving 8 bases between them. The germline gives CDR1 KGHSH, CDR2 LQKENI. The CDR3 runs to 14 residues. CDR3 loop: CASSPAAYTDTQYF. In nucleotides, the CDR3 is TGTGCCAGCTCACCAGCAGCGTACACAGATACGCAGTATTTT.

This clone was counted only a few times. This chain uses TRBV5-1 with TRBJ1-1; D gene uncertain. Trimming removed 1 base from V and 0 bases from J, with 10 bases in between. The length of the CDR3 is 15 residues. Germline CDR1 reads SGHRS; CDR2 reads YFSETQ. Written as DNA, the CDR3 is TGCGCCAGCAGCTTGACGGCAGCCATGAACACTGAAGCTTTCTTT. Translation: CASSLTAAMNTEAFF.

This chain uses TRBV5-4 with TRBJ1-6, with D possibly being TRBD1 (6 bases). CDR1 and CDR2 from the germline V gene are SGHNT and YYREEE (reference sequence). The CDR3 spans 18 residues. Trimming took off 3 bases at V and 10 bases at J, with 26 bases between the two ends. CDR3 in DNA: TGTGCCAGCAGCTCTGAAGCCCGATTTGGGGGCCAAGGATCACCCCTCCACTTT. Translation: CASSSEARFGGQGSPLHF.

Comments on this clone: Other DNA sequences in the sample encode the same CDR3. The V and J genes are TRBV18 and TRBJ2-3; D is undetermined. The CDR3 loop spans 13 amino acids. CDR1 is KGHSH and CDR2 is LQKENI in the germline V gene. Trimming left V 3 bases short and J 5 bases short, with 9 bases between. The CDR3, as DNA: TGTGCCAGCTCACCCCCGCTAGGAGATACGCAGTATTTT. It codes for CASSPPLGDTQYF.

The chain combines TRBV4-1 with TRBJ1-1; TRBD1 agrees at 7 bases. V trimming: 4 bases; J trimming: 4 bases; junction bases outside the gene matches: 6. Germline CDR1 reads MGHRA; CDR2 reads YSYEKL. The CDR3 extends over 14 amino acids. The CDR3 DNA sequence: TGCGCCAGCAGCCCTATTGAGGGGGCCACTGAAGCTTTCTTT. Its translation: CASSPIEGATEAFF.

The chain employs TRBV18 and TRBJ1-1; D not certain. Deletions cut 3 bases from V and 4 bases from J, with 9 bases between. CDR3 length: 13 amino acids. Germline loops: CDR1 KGHSH, CDR2 LQKENI. The CDR3 coding sequence is TGTGCCAGCTCACCGTTAGCTGGCACTGAAGCTTTCTTT. This codes for CASSPLAGTEAFF.

This clone was seen a handful of times. The chain links TRBV27 to TRBJ1-5, with TRBD1 matching over 9 bases. This CDR3 is built from 13 residues. V shed 6 bases, J shed 7 bases, and the junction held 4 bases outside the gene matches. Germline-derived CDR1 and CDR2 are MNHEY and SMNVEV (reference sequence). CDR3 DNA sequence: TGTGCCAGCAGACGACAGGGGGACCAGCCCCAGCATTTT. Protein product: CASRRQGDQPQHF.